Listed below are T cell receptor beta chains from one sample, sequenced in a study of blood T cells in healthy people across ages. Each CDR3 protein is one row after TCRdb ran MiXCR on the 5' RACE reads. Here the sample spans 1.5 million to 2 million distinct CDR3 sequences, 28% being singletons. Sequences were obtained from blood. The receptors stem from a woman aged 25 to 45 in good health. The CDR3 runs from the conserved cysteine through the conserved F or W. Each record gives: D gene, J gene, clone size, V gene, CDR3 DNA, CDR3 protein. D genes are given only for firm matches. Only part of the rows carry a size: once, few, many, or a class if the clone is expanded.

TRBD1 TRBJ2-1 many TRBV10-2 TGCGCCAGCAGATCCGGGACAGGGTCTTACAATGAGCAGTTCTTC CASRSGTGSYNEQFF
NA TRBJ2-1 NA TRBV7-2 TGTGCCAGCAGTCCTGGCCAGGGGCCCAACAATGAGCAGTTCTTC CASSPGQGPNNEQFF
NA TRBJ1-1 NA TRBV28 TGTGCCAGCAGTCGGACTCTTTGGCCCACTGAAGCTTTCTTT CASSRTLWPTEAFF
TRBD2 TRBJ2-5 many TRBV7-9 TGTGCCAGCAGCCCGACTAGCCTCCAAGAGACCCAGTACTTC CASSPTSLQETQYF
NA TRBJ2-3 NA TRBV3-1 TGTGCCAGCAGCCTTCTAGGGACCGGAGATACTACGCAGTATTTT CASSLLGTGDTTQYF
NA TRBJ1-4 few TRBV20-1 TGCAGTGCTGAAGACGGGCGTAATGAAAAACTGTTTTTT CSAEDGRNEKLFF
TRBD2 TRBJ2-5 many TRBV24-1 TGTGCCACCAGTGCCGGGACTAGCGTGGAGACCCAGTACTTC CATSAGTSVETQYF
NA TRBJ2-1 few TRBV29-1 TGCAGCGTAACCGGGACGCCAAGCTCCTACAATGAGCAGTTCTTC CSVTGTPSSYNEQFF
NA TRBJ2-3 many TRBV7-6 TGTGCCAGCAGCTACCTCGCCGGCGGAACTAGCACAGATACGCAGTATTTT CASSYLAGGTSTDTQYF
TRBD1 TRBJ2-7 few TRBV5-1 TGCGCCAGCAGCCCGCGTCCGACAGGGGGGACCTACGAGCAGTACTTC CASSPRPTGGTYEQYF
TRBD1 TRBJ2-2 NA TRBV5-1 TGCGCCAGCAGCTTGTTTCCACAGGGGGATGGGAACACCGGGGAGCTGTTTTTT CASSLFPQGDGNTGELFF
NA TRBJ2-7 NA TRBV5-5 TGTGCCAGCAGCTCCCACGGGGAAACCTGCGAGCAGTACTTC CASSSHGETCEQYF
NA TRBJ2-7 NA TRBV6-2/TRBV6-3 TGTGCCAGTTCCCAGCCTAGGGAATGGACCGAGCAGTACTTC CASSQPREWTEQYF
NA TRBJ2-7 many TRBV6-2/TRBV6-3 TGTGCCAGCAGGACACACGGGACCTACGAGCAGTACTTC CASRTHGTYEQYF
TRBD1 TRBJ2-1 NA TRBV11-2 TGTGCCAGCAGCCTGAGGACAGGTAGCTCCTACAATGAGCAGTTCTTC CASSLRTGSSYNEQFF
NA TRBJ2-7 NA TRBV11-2 TGTGCCAGCAGCTGGAGGACTCCCTCCTACGAGCAGTACTTC CASSWRTPSYEQYF
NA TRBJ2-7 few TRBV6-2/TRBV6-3 TGTGCCAGCAGCCGCGGGATCCCCACGGGCGAGCAGTACTTC CASSRGIPTGEQYF
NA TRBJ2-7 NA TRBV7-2 TGCGCCAGCAGCTCTGACAGGAGGAGCTCCTACGAGCAGTACTTC CASSSDRRSSYEQYF
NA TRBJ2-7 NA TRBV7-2 TGTGCCAGCAGCTGGGGATTACCTCGGGACGAGCAGTACTTC CASSWGLPRDEQYF
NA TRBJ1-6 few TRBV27 TGTGCCAGCAGGGGCCTACAGGGCTATAATTCACCCCTCCACTTT CASRGLQGYNSPLHF
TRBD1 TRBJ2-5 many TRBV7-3 TGTGCCAGCAGCACGGGACAGGGGACGCAAGAGACCCAGTACTTC CASSTGQGTQETQYF
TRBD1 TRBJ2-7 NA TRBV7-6 TGTGCCAGCAGCTTAAGTCTGGGTGGGACAGGGGCCTACGAGCAGTGCTTC CASSLSLGGTGAYEQCF
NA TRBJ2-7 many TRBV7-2 TGTGCCAGCAGGGATGGACTAAACTACGAGCAGTACTTC CASRDGLNYEQYF
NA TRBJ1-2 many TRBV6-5 TGTGCCAGCCGGGGGGACGGGGATAACTATGGCTACACCTTC CASRGDGDNYGYTF
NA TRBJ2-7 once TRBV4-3 TGCGCCATCAGCCAAGATACCCTGAGCTCCTACAATGAGCAGTACTTC CAISQDTLSSYNEQYF
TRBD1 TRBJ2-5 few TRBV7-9 TGTGCCAGCAGCTTCTGGACAGGGGACTCAGAGACCCAGTACTTC CASSFWTGDSETQYF
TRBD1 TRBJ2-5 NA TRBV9 TGTGCCAGCAGCGTGGACAGGGCGTACCAAGAGACCCAGTACTTC CASSVDRAYQETQYF
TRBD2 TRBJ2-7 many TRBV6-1 TGTGCCAGCAGTGAAAAGGCGGGGGGTTCCTACGAGCAGTACTTC CASSEKAGGSYEQYF
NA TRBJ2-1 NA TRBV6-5 TGTGCCAGCAGCCCAAGGGGGGGTAAGGAGCAGTTCTTC CASSPRGGKEQFF
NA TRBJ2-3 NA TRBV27 TGTGCCAGCAGTGGGGGTTGGGATACGCAGTATTTT CASSGGWDTQYF
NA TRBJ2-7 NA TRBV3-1 TGTGCCAGCTCTCCCTCGCAACAATACGAGCAGTACTTC CASSPSQQYEQYF
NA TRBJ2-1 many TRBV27 TGTGCCACCGAGGACGGGAATGCCAATGAGCAGTTCTTC CATEDGNANEQFF
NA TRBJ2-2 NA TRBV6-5 TGTGCCAGCAGGAGTAACCACGGGGGTGGGATCGGGGAGCTGTTTTTT CASRSNHGGGIGELFF